The rows below give T cell receptor beta chains drawn from one sample of a study of graft-versus-host responses after intestinal transplantation. These TCRs' antigens remain unknown. Method: immunoSEQ multiplex PCR; TCRdb's copy keeps in-frame clones and lacks some. The data show tens of thousands of clones, roughly 89% seen once. The starting material was unstimulated CD8+ T cells sorted from spleen or lymph node cells, obtained before transplant. All receptors derive from a human donor who was the organ donor for an intestinal transplant. The CDR3 runs from the conserved cysteine through the conserved F or W. The D gene is left open where the match is weak. Expanded clones get a size class; other rows say once, few or many, or leave the size out.

TRBJ1-1 - - TRBV6-5 TGTGCCACCTCTCGGGGGGGGACACAGAACACTGAAGCTTTCTTT CATSRGGTQNTEAFF
TRBJ1-1 - - TRBV5-1 TGCGCCAGCAGCTGGGCCCCTGGGGGGGAGGTCACTGAAGCTTTCTTT CASSWAPGGEVTEAFF
TRBJ2-3 TRBD2 once TRBV27 TGTGCCAGCGGACCACGAGCGGGAGCCCACACAGATACGCAGTATTTT CASGPRAGAHTDTQYF
TRBJ2-2 - once TRBV2 TGTGCCAGCCAGGGAACGGTGGCGAACACCGGGGAGCTGTTTTTT CASQGTVANTGELFF
TRBJ1-1 - - TRBV4-2 TGTGCCAGCAGCCAAGAGGCCTTCAGGGGCTCGTCTGGCACTGAAGCTTTCTTT CASSQEAFRGSSGTEAFF
TRBJ1-1 - once TRBV7-6 TGTGCCAGCACTTCGGACTTCCCATCGGGTGAAGCTTTCTTT CASTSDFPSGEAFF
TRBJ1-2 - - TRBV5-6 TGTGCCAGCAGTGGAGGGGGGGTCTATGGCTACACCTTC CASSGGGVYGYTF
TRBJ2-1 TRBD1 - TRBV28 TGTGCCAGCAGTAGCGACAGGGTGGTTGAGGATGAGCAGTTCTTC CASSSDRVVEDEQFF
TRBJ2-2 TRBD2 - TRBV7-8 TGTGCCAGCAGCCCGTACTCGGGGGGGGGTTCCGGGGAGCTGTTTTTT CASSPYSGGGSGELFF
TRBJ1-6 - - TRBV6-1 TGTGCCAGCAGTGATGTGAGCTCCTATAATTCACCCCTCCACTTT CASSDVSSYNSPLHF
TRBJ2-1 - once TRBV7-3 TGTGCCAGCAGCTTAAAAGGAGGCTATGAGCAGTTCTTC CASSLKGGYEQFF
TRBJ2-5 - - TRBV7-2 TGTGCCAGCAGCTCCAGGGACTTCGTGGGCCTCCAAGAGACCCAGTACTTC CASSSRDFVGLQETQYF
TRBJ2-1 TRBD1 - TRBV5-1 TGCGCCAGCAGCTTGACAGGGGCGGTGAATGAGCAGTTCTTC CASSLTGAVNEQFF
TRBJ2-2 TRBD2 - TRBV27 TGTGCCAGCAGAGTCGGGGGACTAAACACCGGGGAGCTGTTTTTT CASRVGGLNTGELFF
TRBJ1-6 - - TRBV4-3 TGCGCCAGCAGCCAAGATCACAGGAGCTCCTATAATTCACCCCTCCACTTT CASSQDHRSSYNSPLHF
TRBJ1-5 - - TRBV5-6 TGTGCCAGCAGCTCGACAGCTTATAGCAATCAGCCCCAGCATTTT CASSSTAYSNQPQHF
TRBJ1-5 TRBD1 - TRBV6-1 TGTGCCAGCAGTGAAGCCCGGACAGGGAGCAATCAGCCCCAGCATTTT CASSEARTGSNQPQHF
TRBJ2-1 - once TRBV6-1 TGTGCCAGCAGCCTGTTTGCTGAGAATGAGCAGTTCTTC CASSLFAENEQFF
TRBJ1-1 - once TRBV10-1 TGCGCCAGCAGTGAGTCCACAGGGTTAAACACTGAAGCTTTCTTT CASSESTGLNTEAFF
TRBJ1-3 - few TRBV6-1 TGTGCCAGCAGTGAAGGAGTAATTGGAAACACCATATATTTT CASSEGVIGNTIYF
TRBJ2-1 TRBD1 - TRBV27 TGTGCCAGCAGTTTATTGGACAGGAACAATGAGCAGTTCTTC CASSLLDRNNEQFF
TRBJ1-2 - once TRBV2 TGTGCCAGCAGTGAGACTACTACACAGTCTAAATCTGGCTACACCTTC CASSETTTQSKSGYTF